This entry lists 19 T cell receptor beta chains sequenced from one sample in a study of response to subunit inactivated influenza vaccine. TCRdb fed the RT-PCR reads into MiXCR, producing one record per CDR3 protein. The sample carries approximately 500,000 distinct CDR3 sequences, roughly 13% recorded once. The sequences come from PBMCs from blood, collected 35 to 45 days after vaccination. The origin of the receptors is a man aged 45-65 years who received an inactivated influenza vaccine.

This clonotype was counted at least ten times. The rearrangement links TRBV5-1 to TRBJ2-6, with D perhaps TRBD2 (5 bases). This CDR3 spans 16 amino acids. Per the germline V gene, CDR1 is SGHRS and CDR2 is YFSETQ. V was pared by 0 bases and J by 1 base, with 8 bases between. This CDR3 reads CASSLGGVSGANVLTF. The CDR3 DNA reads TGCGCCAGCAGCTTGGGGGGAGTTTCTGGGGCCAACGTCCTGACTTTC. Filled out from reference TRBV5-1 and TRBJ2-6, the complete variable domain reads KAGVTQTPRYLIKTRGQQVTLSCSPISGHRSVSWYQQTPGQGLQFLFEYFSETQRNKGNFPGRFSGRQFSNSRSEMNVSTLELGDSALYLCASSLGGVSGANVLTFGAGSRLTVL.

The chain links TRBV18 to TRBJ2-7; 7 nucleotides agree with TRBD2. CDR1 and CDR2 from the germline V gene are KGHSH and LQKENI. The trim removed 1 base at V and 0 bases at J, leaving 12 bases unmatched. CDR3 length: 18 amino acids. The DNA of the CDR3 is TGTGCCAGCTCACCACTAGGTGCGGCGGGAGTGGGCTCCTACGAGCAGTACTTC. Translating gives CASSPLGAAGVGSYEQYF.

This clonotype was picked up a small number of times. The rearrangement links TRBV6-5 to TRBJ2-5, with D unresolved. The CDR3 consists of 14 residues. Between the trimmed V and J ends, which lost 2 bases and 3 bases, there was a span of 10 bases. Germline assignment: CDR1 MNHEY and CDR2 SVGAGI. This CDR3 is CASSYPGGKETQYF. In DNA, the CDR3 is TGTGCCAGCAGTTACCCTGGCGGTAAAGAGACCCAGTACTTC.

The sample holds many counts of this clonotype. Written as DNA, the CDR3 is TGTGCCAGCTCACCAGGGCTTTGGGAGACCCAGTACTTC. This codes for CASSPGLWETQYF. V is TRBV18 and J is TRBJ2-5, with D unclear. The CDR3 consists of 13 residues. V was shortened by 2 bases and J by 5 bases, with 9 bases between the two germline ends. Germline V CDR1 and CDR2: KGHSH, LQKENI.

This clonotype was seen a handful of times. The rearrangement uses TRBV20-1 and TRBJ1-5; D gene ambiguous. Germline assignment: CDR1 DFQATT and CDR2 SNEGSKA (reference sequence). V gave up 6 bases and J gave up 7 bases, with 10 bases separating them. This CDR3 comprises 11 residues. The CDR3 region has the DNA TGCAGTGCCGCCGGGTTCCAGCCCCAGCATTTT. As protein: CSAAGFQPQHF.

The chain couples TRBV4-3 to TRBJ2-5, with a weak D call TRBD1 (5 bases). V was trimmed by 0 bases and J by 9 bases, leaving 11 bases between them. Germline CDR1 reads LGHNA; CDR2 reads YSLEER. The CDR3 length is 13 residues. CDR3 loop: CASSQELQGAQYF. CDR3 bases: TGCGCCAGCAGCCAAGAGCTCCAAGGGGCCCAGTACTTC.

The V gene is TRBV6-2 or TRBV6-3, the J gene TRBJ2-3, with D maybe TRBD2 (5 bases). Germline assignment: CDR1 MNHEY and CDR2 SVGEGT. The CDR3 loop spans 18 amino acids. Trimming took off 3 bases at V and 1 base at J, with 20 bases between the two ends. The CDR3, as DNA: TGTGCCAGCAGTTATCTGGGGAAGGGAGAGTATGGCACAGATACGCAGTATTTT. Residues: CASSYLGKGEYGTDTQYF.

CDR3 protein: CSVGGLDSGSSYEQYF. CDR3 DNA sequence: TGCAGCGTTGGGGGACTCGACAGTGGGAGCTCCTACGAGCAGTACTTC. The V and J genes are TRBV29-1 and TRBJ2-7; D is possibly TRBD2 (6 bases). V was clipped by 4 bases and J by 0 bases, with 19 bases between them. There are 16 residues in the CDR3. Germline V lookup: CDR1 SQVTM, CDR2 ANQGSEA.

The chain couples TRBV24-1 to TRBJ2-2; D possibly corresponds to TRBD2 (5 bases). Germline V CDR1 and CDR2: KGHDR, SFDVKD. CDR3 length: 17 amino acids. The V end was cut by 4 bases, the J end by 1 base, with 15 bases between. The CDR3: CATSESQWTLNTGELFF. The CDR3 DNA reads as TGTGCCACCAGTGAATCCCAATGGACTTTGAACACCGGGGAGCTGTTTTTT.

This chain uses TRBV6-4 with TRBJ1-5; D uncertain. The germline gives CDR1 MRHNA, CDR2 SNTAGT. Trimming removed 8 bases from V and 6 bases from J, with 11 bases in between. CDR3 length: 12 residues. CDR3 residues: CASFRMGQPQHF. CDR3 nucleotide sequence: TGTGCCAGCTTCAGGATGGGTCAGCCCCAGCATTTT.

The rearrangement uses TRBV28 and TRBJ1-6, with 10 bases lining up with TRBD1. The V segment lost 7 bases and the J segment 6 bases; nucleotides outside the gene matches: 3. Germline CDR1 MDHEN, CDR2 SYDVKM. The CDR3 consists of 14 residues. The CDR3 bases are TGTGCCAGCACATGGACAGGGGGTAATTCACCCCTCCACTTT. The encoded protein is CASTWTGGNSPLHF.

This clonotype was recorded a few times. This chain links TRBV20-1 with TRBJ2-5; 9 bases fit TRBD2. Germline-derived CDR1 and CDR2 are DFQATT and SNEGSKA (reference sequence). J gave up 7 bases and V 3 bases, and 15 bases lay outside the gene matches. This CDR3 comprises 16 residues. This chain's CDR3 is CSASGEASGNRGTQYF. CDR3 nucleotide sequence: TGCAGTGCTAGCGGAGAGGCTAGCGGGAACCGAGGGACCCAGTACTTC.

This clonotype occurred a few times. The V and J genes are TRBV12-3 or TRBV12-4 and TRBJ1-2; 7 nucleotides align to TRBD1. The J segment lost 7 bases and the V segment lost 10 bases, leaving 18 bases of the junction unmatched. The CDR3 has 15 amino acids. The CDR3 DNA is TGTGCCACCCTAGGACAGGCTTTATATATTGGTGGCTACACCTTC. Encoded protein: CATLGQALYIGGYTF.

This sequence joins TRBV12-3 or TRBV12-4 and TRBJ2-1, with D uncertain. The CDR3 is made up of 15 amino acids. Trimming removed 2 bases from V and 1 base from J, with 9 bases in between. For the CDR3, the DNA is TGTGCCAGCAGTTTACCCGAACGATCCTACAATGAGCAGTTCTTC. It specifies CASSLPERSYNEQFF.

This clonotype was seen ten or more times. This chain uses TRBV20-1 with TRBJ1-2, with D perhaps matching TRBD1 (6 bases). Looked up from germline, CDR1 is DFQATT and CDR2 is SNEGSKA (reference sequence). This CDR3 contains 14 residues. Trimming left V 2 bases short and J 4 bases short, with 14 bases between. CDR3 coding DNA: TGCAGTGCTAGAAAAGACCAGGGGCGCTATGGCTACACCTTC. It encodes CSARKDQGRYGYTF.

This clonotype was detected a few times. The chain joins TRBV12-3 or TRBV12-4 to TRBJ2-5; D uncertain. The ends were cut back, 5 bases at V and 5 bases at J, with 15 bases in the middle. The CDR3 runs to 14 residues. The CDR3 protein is CASSLERRAETQYF. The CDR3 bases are TGTGCCAGCAGTCTGGAGAGAAGGGCGGAGACCCAGTACTTC.

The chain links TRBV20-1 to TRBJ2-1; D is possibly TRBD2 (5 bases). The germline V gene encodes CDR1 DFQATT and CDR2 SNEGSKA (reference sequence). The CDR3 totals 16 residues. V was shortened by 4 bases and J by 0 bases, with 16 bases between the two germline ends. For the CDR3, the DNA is TGCAGTGCTACCAGCGGCGCCGCTAGCTCCTACAATGAGCAGTTCTTC. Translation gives CSATSGAASSYNEQFF.

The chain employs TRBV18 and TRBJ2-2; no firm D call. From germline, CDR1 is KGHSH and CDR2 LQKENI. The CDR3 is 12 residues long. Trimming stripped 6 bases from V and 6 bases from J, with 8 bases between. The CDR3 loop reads CASSRTPGELFF. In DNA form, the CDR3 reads TGTGCCAGCTCCCGAACGCCCGGGGAGCTGTTTTTT.

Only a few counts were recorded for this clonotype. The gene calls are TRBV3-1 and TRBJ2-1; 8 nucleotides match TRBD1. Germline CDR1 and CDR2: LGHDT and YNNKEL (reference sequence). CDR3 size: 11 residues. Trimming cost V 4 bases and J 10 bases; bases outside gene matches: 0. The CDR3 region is CASSRDREQFF. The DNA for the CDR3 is TGTGCCAGCAGCCGGGACAGGGAGCAGTTCTTC.